These T cell receptor beta chains were read from a single sample in a study of blood T cell repertoires in COVID-19. Profiling relied on immunoSEQ multiplex PCR, and the TCRdb table lists in-frame clones only, not all of them. The sample includes approximately 200,000 clones, 79% of them seen just once. Sequencing was done on a sample of peripheral blood. These receptor sequences come from a man aged 55 to 69 with active or convalescent COVID-19. The CDR3 runs from the conserved cysteine through the conserved F or W. The D gene is left open where the match is weak. Clone sizes are given selectively: once, few, many, or a class where the clone is expanded.

j_gene | d_gene | abundance | v_gene | CDR3nt | CDR3aa
TRBJ2-7 | TRBD1 | - | TRBV28 | TGTGCCAGCAGTTTGCCCGACAGGGGCAGCGAGCAGTACTTC | CASSLPDRGSEQYF
TRBJ2-7 | TRBD1 | - | TRBV6-2/TRBV6-3 | TGTGCCAGCAGTCAGGACAGGGCCTCGGGCGAGCAGTACTTC | CASSQDRASGEQYF
TRBJ2-5 | - | once | TRBV5-6 | TGTGCCAGCAGCTTGGCCGGGGTCCCCGAGACCCAGTACTTC | CASSLAGVPETQYF
TRBJ1-2 | - | - | TRBV5-1 | TGCGCCAGCTCCCCGGGGGGGCGCTTTGGCTATGGCTACACCTTC | CASSPGGRFGYGYTF
TRBJ2-2 | TRBD2 | - | TRBV11-1 | TGTGCCAGCAGCCTAGCGGGAGTAATAACCGGGGAGCTGTTTTTT | CASSLAGVITGELFF
TRBJ1-5 | - | - | TRBV15 | TGTGCCACCAGCAGCGGAGATCAGCCCCAGCATTTT | CATSSGDQPQHF
TRBJ2-7 | - | - | TRBV18 | TGTGCCAGCTCCCCAGACTACGGGCAGTACTTC | CASSPDYGQYF
TRBJ2-5 | TRBD2 | - | TRBV7-3 | TGTGCCAGCAGCTTAACCAGGACTAGCGGCCCAGAGACCCAGTACTTC | CASSLTRTSGPETQYF
TRBJ2-4 | - | - | TRBV15 | TGTGCCACCAGCAGAGATACTGTGGGGGGTTCGACCAAAAACATTCAGTACTTC | CATSRDTVGGSTKNIQYF
TRBJ2-1 | - | - | TRBV5-1 | TGCGCCAGCAGGCTTTCCTCCAGCTCCTACAATGAGCAGTTCTTC | CASRLSSSSYNEQFF
TRBJ2-2 | TRBD2 | few | TRBV11-3 | TGTGCCAGCAGCCTATTAGGGACTAGCGGGACCGGGGAGCTGTTTTTT | CASSLLGTSGTGELFF
TRBJ1-3 | TRBD1 | - | TRBV16 | TGTGCCAGCAGCGTCGGGACAGCTGCTGGAAACACCATATATTTT | CASSVGTAAGNTIYF
TRBJ2-7 | TRBD2 | - | TRBV19 | TGTGCCAGTAATGCAGCGGGGGCCGGGCCCTACGAGCAGTACTTC | CASNAAGAGPYEQYF
TRBJ2-1 | TRBD1 | few | TRBV6-5 | TGTGCCAGCAGTTCCTACCGGGACAGGGCCTCCAATGAGCAGTTCTTC | CASSSYRDRASNEQFF
TRBJ2-7 | - | - | TRBV28 | TGTGCCAGCAGTTTGGGGGCTTGGCAGATAGCAGAGCAGTACTTC | CASSLGAWQIAEQYF
TRBJ2-3 | - | - | TRBV11-1 | TGTGCCAGCAGCTTAGGGCGGCGGTCGAATTCAGATACGCAGTATTTT | CASSLGRRSNSDTQYF
TRBJ1-5 | TRBD1 | - | TRBV19 | TGTGCCAGTAGTATACAGGCCAGGGGGCTTCTTCAGCCCCAGCATTTT | CASSIQARGLLQPQHF
TRBJ2-7 | - | - | TRBV11-2 | TGTGCCAGCAGGTCAGGCGAGCAGTACTTC | CASRSGEQYF
TRBJ2-7 | TRBD1 | - | TRBV5-8 | TGTGCCAGCAGCTTGAACAGGGGCCCCTACGAGCAGTACTTC | CASSLNRGPYEQYF
TRBJ2-2 | - | few | TRBV7-2 | TGTGCCAGCAGCCCCAACAGGGTTAAGAACACCGGGGAGCTGTTTTTT | CASSPNRVKNTGELFF
TRBJ1-2 | - | - | TRBV6-4 | TGTGCCAGCACGCCAGGGCCTAACTATGGCTACACCTTC | CASTPGPNYGYTF
TRBJ1-1 | - | - | TRBV28 | TGTGCCAGCAGTCTCCCGAGGACTGAAGCTTTCTTT | CASSLPRTEAFF
TRBJ2-1 | - | - | TRBV7-2 | TGTGCCAGCAGCCCTGACAGGAACTACAATGAGCAGTTCTTC | CASSPDRNYNEQFF
TRBJ2-2 | - | - | TRBV11-1 | TGTGCCAGCAGCTCACCTTTGCGGTTGACCGGGGAGCTGTTTTTT | CASSSPLRLTGELFF
TRBJ1-1 | - | - | TRBV9 | TGTGCCAGCAGCCCTAGCGGGCAGAACACTGAAGCTTTCTTT | CASSPSGQNTEAFF
TRBJ2-3 | - | - | TRBV6-2/TRBV6-3 | TGTGCCAGCAGTTACTCGAGACAGCCCACAGATACGCAGTATTTT | CASSYSRQPTDTQYF
TRBJ2-2 | - | once | TRBV9 | TGTGCCAGCAGCGTAGTCACAGGGCACACCGGGGAGCTGTTTTTT | CASSVVTGHTGELFF
TRBJ2-2 | TRBD1 | - | TRBV6-5 | TGTGCCAGCAGTTACTACAGGGGAGCGAACACCGGGGAGCTGTTTTTT | CASSYYRGANTGELFF